This TCR beta chain was documented in a study of blood T cell repertoires in COVID-19. Profiled with immunoSEQ multiplex PCR; TCRdb holds only in-frame clones, not every one. The sample has roughly 250,000 clones, 80% to 90% seen once. The specimen sequenced was PBMCs or T cells enriched from blood (not recorded which). The sequence was obtained from a woman between 40 and 55 years old who had been exposed to COVID-19.

The CDR3: CASSKRWLTGGYQPQHF. The CDR3 region has the DNA TGTGCCAGCAGTAAAAGGTGGTTGACAGGGGGCTATCAGCCCCAGCATTTT. The genes are TRBV2 and TRBJ1-5, with 10 bases matching TRBD1. The V segment lost 5 bases and the J segment 5 bases; nucleotides outside the gene matches: 12. The germline CDR1 and CDR2 sequences are SNHLY and FYNNEI. The CDR3 loop spans 17 amino acids.